The 15 T cell receptor beta chains below all came from one sample that was sequenced in a study of T cell responses to AZD1222 COVID-19 vaccine. Method: immunoSEQ multiplex PCR; TCRdb's copy keeps in-frame clones and lacks some. This sample has about 84,000 clones, with roughly 85% found just once. This specimen consisted of peripheral blood, obtained on day 0 of AZD1222 vaccination. The receptors derive from an adult in good health.

The V gene is TRBV18, the J gene TRBJ2-3, with TRBD1 matching 8 bases. CDR3 length: 16 residues. J was trimmed by 2 bases and V by 3 bases; bases with no gene match: 7. In germline, CDR1 is KGHSH, CDR2 LQKENI. In nucleotides, the CDR3 is TGTGCCAGCTCACCCTTTGGGACAGGAACCACAGATACGCAGTATTTT. This codes for CASSPFGTGTTDTQYF.

The chain is built from TRBV7-3 and TRBJ1-1; tentatively, D is TRBD1 (5 bases). V was clipped by 4 bases and J by 8 bases, with 20 bases between them. Germline V gene lookup returns CDR1 SGHTA and CDR2 FQGTGA. This CDR3 spans 15 amino acids. CDR3 sequence reads: CASSSRGDFGTEAFF. The DNA of the CDR3 is TGTGCCAGCAGCTCCCGGGGGGATTTTGGGACCGAAGCTTTCTTT.

This clone was seen just once. The chain links TRBV25-1 to TRBJ1-5; 7 bases align to TRBD1. CDR1 is MGHDK and CDR2 is SYGVNS in the germline V gene. The CDR3 runs 13 residues. Trimming took 4 bases from V and 6 from J; bases not matched to a gene: 3. CDR3 sequence: CASSAAGGQPQHF. As DNA, the CDR3 is TGTGCCAGCAGTGCAGCAGGGGGTCAGCCCCAGCATTTT.

The gene calls are TRBV11-2 and TRBJ1-2, with 8 bases that match TRBD1. The trim removed 1 base at V and 6 bases at J, leaving 13 bases unmatched. This CDR3 comprises 17 residues. The germline CDR1 and CDR2 sequences are SGHAT and FQNNGV. CDR3 coding DNA: TGTGCCAGCAGCTTAGCAGGGGGCCTGCTGGAGGATGATGGCTACACCTTC. As protein: CASSLAGGLLEDDGYTF.

This chain uses TRBV5-1 with TRBJ2-6, with D uncertain. Trimming left V 0 bases short and J 1 base short, with 8 bases between. Germline V gives CDR1 SGHRS, CDR2 YFSETQ. This CDR3 has 16 amino acids. In nucleotides, the CDR3 is TGCGCCAGCAGCTTGGTCCCCCTTTCTGGGGCCAACGTCCTGACTTTC. It translates to CASSLVPLSGANVLTF.

The genes are TRBV7-9 and TRBJ2-7; D remains ambiguous. The V end lost 8 bases, the J end lost 6 bases, and 11 bases lay between the germline ends. CDR3 length equals 11 residues. Per germline, CDR1 SEHNR and CDR2 FQNEAQ (reference sequence). CDR3 amino acids: CASGRRAEQYF. In DNA, the CDR3 is TGTGCCAGCGGTAGGCGCGCCGAGCAGTACTTC.

The gene calls are TRBV30 and TRBJ2-3; 10 bases map to TRBD1. Germline V gives CDR1 GTSNPN, CDR2 SVGIG (reference sequence). The J segment lost 6 bases and the V segment lost 5 bases, leaving 11 bases of the junction unmatched. This CDR3 has 15 residues. CDR3 region: CAWDPGRQGADTQYF. CDR3 DNA sequence: TGTGCCTGGGACCCTGGGAGACAGGGGGCGGATACGCAGTATTTT.

This clone has only one observation. CDR3 sequence reads: CASSQDSGTEAFF. Here the CDR3 DNA reads TGTGCCAGCAGTCAGGACAGTGGAACTGAAGCTTTCTTT. J is TRBJ1-1 and V is TRBV2, with D possibly TRBD1 on 6 matching bases. This CDR3 has 13 residues. Germline lookup yields CDR1 SNHLY and CDR2 FYNNEI. Trimming shortened V by 5 bases and J by 5 bases, and 12 bases separated the two germline ends.

The V gene is TRBV5-4, the J gene TRBJ1-4; D is perhaps TRBD1 (5 bases). V was shortened by 0 bases and J by 6 bases, with 18 bases between the two germline ends. The CDR3 is made up of 17 amino acids. The germline gives CDR1 SGHNT, CDR2 YYREEE (reference sequence). For the CDR3, the DNA is TGTGCCAGCAGCTTGGGGCAGGGTGGGAGCCTAGATGAAAAACTGTTTTTT. Protein: CASSLGQGGSLDEKLFF.

The V gene is TRBV5-1, the J gene TRBJ2-1; 8 bases fit TRBD2. The J segment lost 2 bases and the V segment lost 6 bases, leaving 4 bases of the junction unmatched. Germline V lookup: CDR1 SGHRS, CDR2 YFSETQ. The CDR3 runs to 14 residues. CDR3 sequence reads: CASNALAAYNEQFF. In nucleotides, the CDR3 is TGCGCCAGCAATGCACTAGCGGCCTACAATGAGCAGTTCTTC.

This clone came up a few times. V and J are TRBV7-2 and TRBJ1-4, with D possibly TRBD1 on 6 matching bases. Trimming stripped 3 bases from V and 3 bases from J, with 11 bases between. Germline CDR1 SGHTA, CDR2 FQGNSA. The CDR3 runs to 15 residues. The CDR3 region is CASSFQGLANEKLFF. Here the CDR3 DNA reads TGTGCCAGCAGCTTCCAGGGGCTTGCTAATGAAAAACTGTTTTTT.

The chain's CDR3 is CASSYLAVNSYEQYF. The CDR3 region has the DNA TGTGCCAGCAGTTACTTAGCGGTGAACTCCTACGAGCAGTACTTC. The rearrangement joins TRBV6-5 to TRBJ2-7; possibly TRBD2 for D (6 bases). The germline V gene has CDR1 MNHEY and CDR2 SVGAGI. The CDR3 extends over 15 amino acids. Trimming took 1 base from V and 0 from J, leaving 10 bases between them.

This sequence joins TRBV2 and TRBJ2-1; D is uncertain. Germline V gene data show CDR1 as SNHLY and CDR2 as FYNNEI. The CDR3 covers 13 residues. Trimming took 5 bases from V and 7 from J, leaving 12 bases between them. CDR3 bases: TGTGCCAGCAGTCGTGCGTTGGAGAATGAGCAGTTCTTC. Its protein product is CASSRALENEQFF.

This chain joins TRBV6-1 and TRBJ2-5; possible D gene TRBD2, 5 bases. CDR3 length equals 14 residues. V shed 1 base and J shed 5 bases, with 11 bases lying between them. The V gene's germline CDR1 is MNHNS and CDR2 SASEGT. CDR3 in amino acids: CASSEGGSGETQYF. Written as DNA, the CDR3 is TGTGCCAGCAGTGAAGGGGGATCGGGGGAGACCCAGTACTTC.

The chain carries TRBV6-5 and TRBJ2-3; the D is unclear. Germline V gene data show CDR1 as MNHEY and CDR2 as SVGAGI. V was trimmed by 4 bases and J by 0 bases, leaving 2 bases between them. This CDR3 is built from 12 residues. In DNA form, the CDR3 reads TGTGCCAGCAGTTCTAGCACAGATACGCAGTATTTT. Translating gives CASSSSTDTQYF.